This is a list of T cell receptor beta chains from one sample in a study of T cells in Graves' hyperthyroidism and ophthalmopathy. TCRdb re-called the multiplex PCR reads through MiXCR, storing one row per CDR3 protein. The sample carries hundreds of thousands of distinct CDR3 sequences, 13% to 15% recorded once. Sequenced sample: blood. The source of these receptors is a woman younger than 30 with Graves' hyperthyroidism. Each CDR3 is given with its conserved first and last residue.

>TRBV27|16|TRBJ2-7
CASSLLGLAERGEQYF
>TRBV11-2|16|TRBJ2-7
CASSSLTGRGSYEQYF
>TRBV7-3|16|TRBJ2-2
CASSLEANTNTGELFF
>TRBV18|13|TRBJ1-1
CASSPPGRTEAFF
>TRBV25-1|13|TRBJ1-1
CASNTGAGTEAFF
>TRBV27|16|TRBJ2-1
CASSLGGLAGYNEQFF
>TRBV20-1|15|TRBJ1-4
CSARDPRGFNEKLFF
>TRBV27|13|TRBJ2-1
CASSLLGPNEQFF
>TRBV2|15|TRBJ2-1
CASSVSGMGVYEQFF
>TRBV6-2/TRBV6-3|17|TRBJ2-4
CASGSSFMREGMNIQYF
>TRBV20-1|16|TRBJ2-2
CSASGASGLPVGELFF
>TRBV14|21|TRBJ2-3
CASSQGSGTSGSFWGTDTQYF
>TRBV5-1|18|TRBJ2-5
CASSLAAGGPIWQETQYF
>TRBV7-3|14|TRBJ2-1
CASSLNGQKGEQFF
>TRBV7-2|17|TRBJ2-7
CASSLAPIAGTPYEQYF
>TRBV5-6|14|TRBJ2-1
CASSLKNRYNEQFF
>TRBV20-1|16|TRBJ1-3
CSARSGRGLSGNTIYF
>TRBV11-2|16|TRBJ2-3
CASSLSARRGTDTQYF
>TRBV11-1|17|TRBJ2-4
CASSPRSKVLAKNIQYF
>TRBV4-1|13|TRBJ2-1
CASSQTGRNEQFF
>TRBV7-2|14|TRBJ1-2
CASSLVSESYGYTF
>TRBV11-2|16|TRBJ2-7
CASSPLGAGTGYEQYF
>TRBV12-3/TRBV12-4|15|TRBJ1-5
CASRQTGLMNQPQHF
>TRBV5-4|13|TRBJ2-4
CASSLDGNNIQYF
>TRBV28|13|TRBJ2-3
CASSLYTSHTQYF
>TRBV11-2|15|TRBJ2-1
CASSPSSGGQNEQFF
>TRBV7-2|14|TRBJ1-5
CASSLVGGNQPQHF
>TRBV9|18|TRBJ1-1
CASSVGVRTGVGGTEAFF
>TRBV19|16|TRBJ1-2
CASSIGGRIRNYGYTF
>TRBV28|14|TRBJ1-5
CASRAGQGGQPQHF
>TRBV9|15|TRBJ2-1
CASSVGASSMNEQFF
>TRBV12-3/TRBV12-4|11|TRBJ2-5
CASSSTPDIYF
>TRBV18|12|TRBJ1-5
CASSPGRQPQHF
>TRBV27|18|TRBJ2-5
CASSPHPGLAGGGETQYF
>TRBV20-1|14|TRBJ2-1
CSARLAASYNEQFF
>TRBV27|15|TRBJ1-1
CASSPSRLSNTEAFF
>TRBV6-6|15|TRBJ2-1
CASSYRQGAYNEQFF
>TRBV28|21|TRBJ2-1
CASSPTWDDREFLSSYNEQFF
>TRBV27|15|TRBJ2-7
CASSGVAGKVYEQYF
>TRBV12-3/TRBV12-4|13|TRBJ1-5
CASSFGGIQPQHF